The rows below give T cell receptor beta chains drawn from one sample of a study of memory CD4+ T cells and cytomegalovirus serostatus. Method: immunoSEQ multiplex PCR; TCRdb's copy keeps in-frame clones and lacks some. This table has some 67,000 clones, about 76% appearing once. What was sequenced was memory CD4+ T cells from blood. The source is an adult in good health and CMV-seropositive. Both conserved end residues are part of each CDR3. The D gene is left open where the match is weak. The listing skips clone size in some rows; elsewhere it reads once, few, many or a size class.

TGTGCCAGCAGCTTGGAGGCCACTACACGGGCTTTCTTT	CASSLEATTRAFF	NA	TRBJ1-1	TRBV5-4	NA
TGCAGTGCTAGTTCGTTGGATGAGCAGTTCTTC	CSASSLDEQFF	few	TRBJ2-1	TRBV20-1	NA
TGTGCCAGCAGTGAAGCCCACCTCTTTCGGACAGGGGGGAACTATGGCTACACCTTC	CASSEAHLFRTGGNYGYTF	few	TRBJ1-2	TRBV2	TRBD1
TGTGCCAGTAGTACAAGACTAGCGAGAAATCAGGGGAATGAGCAGTTCTTC	CASSTRLARNQGNEQFF	NA	TRBJ2-1	TRBV19	TRBD2
TGTGCCAGCAGTCGTTCAGGGACGGGAAAACTGTTTTTT	CASSRSGTGKLFF	NA	TRBJ1-4	TRBV28	NA
TGCGCCAGCAGCGGGGACGAGTCAGGTTCAACCTACGAGCAGTACTTC	CASSGDESGSTYEQYF	NA	TRBJ2-7	TRBV5-1	NA
TGTGCCTGGAGGGCTGGGGACCGGAACACCGGGGAGCTGTTTTTT	CAWRAGDRNTGELFF	NA	TRBJ2-2	TRBV30	NA
TGTGCCAGCAGTCTCTCCGGGACAGACTACGAGCAGTACTTC	CASSLSGTDYEQYF	once	TRBJ2-7	TRBV25-1	TRBD1
TGTGCCAGCAGCAGGGGCGACAGGGCCGGGTCCATTCAGTACTTC	CASSRGDRAGSIQYF	NA	TRBJ2-4	TRBV9	TRBD1
TGTGCCAGCAGTTTGGTGGTGGGGGAGACCCAGTACTTC	CASSLVVGETQYF	few	TRBJ2-5	TRBV27	NA
TGTGCCAGCAGGACAGGACTAGCGGGGGGGCCGATGAGCATTCAGTACTTC	CASRTGLAGGPMSIQYF	NA	TRBJ2-4	TRBV2	TRBD2
TGTGCCTGGATGAGTCCAGCAAACGCCTACGAGCAGTACTTC	CAWMSPANAYEQYF	NA	TRBJ2-7	TRBV30	NA
TGTGCCAGCAGCTTAAGAGGGGGCGACGACGAGCAGTACTTC	CASSLRGGDDEQYF	NA	TRBJ2-7	TRBV13	TRBD1
TGCGCCAGCAGCCAAGATAGGACGGGTACCCAAGAGACCCAGTACTTC	CASSQDRTGTQETQYF	once	TRBJ2-5	TRBV4-1	NA
TGTGCCAGCAGCACCGCGACTAGCTCAGGGACCCAGTACTTC	CASSTATSSGTQYF	NA	TRBJ2-5	TRBV5-4	TRBD2
TGTGCCAGCAGCCCTCGGGGGGAGAACACCGGGGAGCTGTTTTTT	CASSPRGENTGELFF	NA	TRBJ2-2	TRBV6-6	TRBD2
TGTGCCAGTAGTCGATCAGATTTGGATGGGAACGAGCAGTACTTC	CASSRSDLDGNEQYF	NA	TRBJ2-7	TRBV19	NA
TGTGCCAGCAGTCAAAACCGGGGCGAGAACACTGAAGCTTTCTTT	CASSQNRGENTEAFF	NA	TRBJ1-1	TRBV7-9	NA
TGTGCCAGCAGCAAAGCCTCAGGAGCCCTGTGTCCACAGCCCCAGCATTTT	CASSKASGALCPQPQHF	NA	TRBJ1-5	TRBV21-1	NA
TGTGCCAGCAGCCGTGGAAGGCAAGAGACCCAGTACTTC	CASSRGRQETQYF	NA	TRBJ2-5	TRBV7-6	NA
TGCGCCAGCAGCTTGGAAGCTCCTCGAAACACCATATATTTT	CASSLEAPRNTIYF	NA	TRBJ1-3	TRBV5-1	NA
TGTGCCAGCGGACAGACGGCGAACACCGGGGAGCTGTTTTTT	CASGQTANTGELFF	NA	TRBJ2-2	TRBV7-3	NA
TGTGCCAGCAGCCCGCAGACAGGGCTTTACGAGCAGTACTTC	CASSPQTGLYEQYF	NA	TRBJ2-7	TRBV11-2	TRBD1
TGTGCCAGCAGCAGGCAGGGGGCACCGGGGGGCACTGAAGCTTTCTTT	CASSRQGAPGGTEAFF	NA	TRBJ1-1	TRBV21-1	NA
TGCAGCGCCCGACAGGGTAACACAGATACGCAGTATTTT	CSARQGNTDTQYF	NA	TRBJ2-3	TRBV29-1	TRBD1
TGTGCCAGCAGCTTAACGGGCAGGGACCCGCGTGGCTACACCTTC	CASSLTGRDPRGYTF	once	TRBJ1-2	TRBV7-3	NA
TGTGCCAGCAGCTCCCTAGCGGGAGGGCCGAATGAGCAGTACTTC	CASSSLAGGPNEQYF	NA	TRBJ2-7	TRBV7-3	TRBD2
TGTGCCAGCAGCCAAGAGGCGACCGGATGGTCTGGAAACACCATATATTTT	CASSQEATGWSGNTIYF	NA	TRBJ1-3	TRBV14	NA
TGTGCCAGCAGCAGGAGGACGACAGGGTGGGCCCCGGACAATGAGCAGTTCTTC	CASSRRTTGWAPDNEQFF	NA	TRBJ2-1	TRBV5-8	TRBD1
TGTGCCAGCAGCTTAGACGGGGGCCCCTCTTATGGCTACACCTTC	CASSLDGGPSYGYTF	NA	TRBJ1-2	TRBV7-9	NA
TGTGCCAGCAGCCAAGAACACGGTAACTATGGCTACACCTTC	CASSQEHGNYGYTF	NA	TRBJ1-2	TRBV4-2	NA
TGTGCCAGCAGCCTCGTGGGGACAGGGTCTAACTATGGCTACACCTTC	CASSLVGTGSNYGYTF	few	TRBJ1-2	TRBV7-3	TRBD1
TGTGCCAGCAGCGTATGGGTATCTAATGAAAAACTGTTTTTT	CASSVWVSNEKLFF	NA	TRBJ1-4	TRBV5-6	NA
TGTGCCAGCAGCGAAGGAGTTCAGAACACTGAAGCTTTCTTT	CASSEGVQNTEAFF	medium-sized	TRBJ1-1	TRBV11-3	NA
TGTGCCAGCAGCCCCTCCGGGACTAGCGACGAGCAGTACTTC	CASSPSGTSDEQYF	NA	TRBJ2-7	TRBV5-4	TRBD2
TGTGCCAGCAGTTTATCCCCTCTAGCGGGAGGGACCAAAAACATTCAGTACTTC	CASSLSPLAGGTKNIQYF	NA	TRBJ2-4	TRBV27	TRBD2
TGTGCCAGCAGCTTATCACTAGCGGGAGGGCAAGAGACCCAGTACTTC	CASSLSLAGGQETQYF	once	TRBJ2-5	TRBV7-2	TRBD2
TGTGCCAGCAGCTTAGAGCGGGGGGACAACACCGGGGAGCTGTTTTTT	CASSLERGDNTGELFF	NA	TRBJ2-2	TRBV7-3	TRBD2
TGCGCCAGCAGCTTCGGCGAGAACACTGAAGCTTTCTTT	CASSFGENTEAFF	NA	TRBJ1-1	TRBV5-1	NA
TGTGCCAGCAACCCCTTGCAGGAGCCCAGATATGGCTACACCTTC	CASNPLQEPRYGYTF	once	TRBJ1-2	TRBV28	NA
TGTGCCAGCAGCTTGGCCAGCTTGACTAGCGGGGACAGCACAGATACGCAGTATTTT	CASSLASLTSGDSTDTQYF	once	TRBJ2-3	TRBV5-6	TRBD2
TGTGCCAGCAGCCAACCAGGGAGAAATGAAAAACTGTTTTTT	CASSQPGRNEKLFF	NA	TRBJ1-4	TRBV14	NA
TGTGCCAGCAGCTTACAAGGGGGTGCGGGGGTCGGGGTATCTGAAAAACTGTTTTTT	CASSLQGGAGVGVSEKLFF	NA	TRBJ1-4	TRBV7-8	NA
TGTGCCAGCAACCCAGGGGGGCGTCAGCCCCAGCATTTT	CASNPGGRQPQHF	once	TRBJ1-5	TRBV6-1	TRBD1
TGCGCCAGCAGCTTGGTGGGGGGGACTAGCCGATACTCCTACAATGAGCAGTTCTTC	CASSLVGGTSRYSYNEQFF	NA	TRBJ2-1	TRBV5-1	TRBD2
TGTGCCATCAGTGAGACGAGACAGGGGGCCGGTAGCAATCAGCCCCAGCATTTT	CAISETRQGAGSNQPQHF	few	TRBJ1-5	TRBV10-3	TRBD1
TGTGCCAGCAGCTTTATTAGCGGGGGGGCCCAAGAGACCCAGTACTTC	CASSFISGGAQETQYF	few	TRBJ2-5	TRBV7-7	TRBD2
TGTGCCAGCAGCTTCCGGGTCGGCTATCAGCCCCAGCATTTT	CASSFRVGYQPQHF	NA	TRBJ1-5	TRBV2	NA
TGCGCCAGCAGTGATCCTCCCGCGACAGGATCCTCTGGAAACACCATATATTTT	CASSDPPATGSSGNTIYF	NA	TRBJ1-3	TRBV10-2	NA
TGTGCCACCACCAGGGTGGACAATGAGCAGTTCTTC	CATTRVDNEQFF	NA	TRBJ2-1	TRBV28	NA
TGTGCCAGCCCCACAGGGGGTAGGACCTCTGGGGCCAACGTCCTGACTTTC	CASPTGGRTSGANVLTF	few	TRBJ2-6	TRBV5-8	TRBD1
TGTGCCAGCAGTTTACTAGCGGGGCTCTACAATGAGCAGTTCTTC	CASSLLAGLYNEQFF	NA	TRBJ2-1	TRBV2	TRBD2
TGTGCCAGCAGCTTAGCAGCCGGGACAGGAGCCGGGGAGCTGTTTTTT	CASSLAAGTGAGELFF	NA	TRBJ2-2	TRBV11-1	TRBD1
TGCGCCAGCAGGGGGGCTAGAGGGGCCCTCACAGATACGCAGTATTTT	CASRGARGALTDTQYF	NA	TRBJ2-3	TRBV5-1	NA